Below, 4 T cell receptor beta chains from the same sample are listed, as sequenced in a study of cytomegalovirus exposure and HLA in healthy donors. This table comes from immunoSEQ multiplex PCR, and its TCRdb copy is limited to in-frame clones, with some not included. The sample includes approximately 160,000 clones, around nine tenths of them seen just once. Source material: PBMCs. The receptors stem from a woman under 30 in good health and CMV-seropositive.

This chain links TRBV4-1 with TRBJ1-2, with 10 bases that match TRBD1. The CDR3 has 14 amino acids. The junction had 6 bases not matched to a gene; V was cut back by 4 bases and J by 7 bases. The V gene's germline CDR1 is MGHRA and CDR2 YSYEKL. The CDR3 DNA reads as TGCGCCAGCAGCCCCCGGGACAGGGGAACTGGCTACACCTTC. Protein product: CASSPRDRGTGYTF.

V and J are TRBV27 and TRBJ2-2, with 9 bases fitting TRBD1. The junction had 4 bases not matched to a gene; V was cut back by 6 bases and J by 2 bases. CDR3 length: 15 amino acids. The germline V gene has CDR1 MNHEY and CDR2 SMNVEV (reference sequence). The DNA for the CDR3 is TGTGCCAGCAGCGGGGACAGGGTCAACACCGGGGAGCTGTTTTTT. Residues: CASSGDRVNTGELFF.

The chain employs TRBV25-1 and TRBJ2-3, with 11 nucleotides matching TRBD2. Trimming at V came to 4 bases and at J to 0 bases, leaving 3 bases not matched to a gene. Germline V gives CDR1 MGHDK, CDR2 SYGVNS. The CDR3 has 16 amino acids. DNA of the CDR3: TGTGCCAGCAGTGGTCGACTAGCGGGGAGCACAGATACGCAGTATTTT. This codes for CASSGRLAGSTDTQYF.

For this clone: One end of the junction is discordant with germline, which a read error may explain. J is TRBJ2-7 and V is TRBV7-2; 9 nucleotides match TRBD2. The CDR3 runs 14 residues. In germline, CDR1 is SGHTA, CDR2 FQGNSA. CDR3 loop: CASNLAGVSYEQYF. The CDR3 DNA reads as TGTGCCAGCAACTTAGCGGGAGTGTCCTACGAGCAGTACTTC.